In its sample, the clone carrying this T cell receptor beta chain is medium-sized (0.01 to 0.1%). Its cognate antigen is unknown. The sample originates from a study of metastatic and nonmetastatic thyroid tumors. The overall study: Repertoire data that came from the blood and tumor or nodule tissue of malignant and benign thyroid patients were compared. Study-wide findings and caveats: As reported, TCR beta diversity in blood and tumor was significantly higher in malignant thyroid tumors than in benign nodules.

No patient had received any treatment before thyroid surgery. Study processing details: A classifier for distant metastasis in papillary thyroid cancer was constructed using CDR3 differences observed across clinicopathological groups. MiXCR re-clonotyped the PCR reads for TCRdb. The V and J calls were not made by the authors but by TCRdb's processing. This table holds 6,500 to 9,000 clones, approximately 25% found once. V lost 4 bases, J lost 0 bases, and 13 bases lay in between. The CDR3 is made up of 16 amino acids. CDR1 is MNHNS, CDR2 SASEGT, per germline. The receptor's source is a female donor with papillary thyroid cancer or a benign thyroid nodule (not recorded which). Some clones in this sample may be carry-over from other donors' samples. Sequencing was performed on adjacent normal tissue. V and J are TRBV6-1 and TRBJ1-5, with a tentative D call TRBD1 (6 bases). The CDR3 region is CASSGRGSNSNQPQHF. The CDR3, as DNA: TGTGCCAGCAGTGGGAGGGGGTCAAATAGCAATCAGCCCCAGCATTTT.